This TCR beta chain was captured in a study of blood T cell repertoires in COVID-19. This CDR3 spans 13 amino acids. Germline V gives CDR1 MNHEY, CDR2 SVGAGI. V shed 11 bases and J shed 2 bases, with 15 bases lying between them. As originally analysed: Estimates of nucleated cell counts were drawn from the amplification of reference gene primers. The protocol was immunoSEQ multiplex PCR, while the TCRdb copy is restricted to in-frame clones and leaves out a portion. V and J calls and clone size are as listed in that table; D and trimming were resolved from the DNA. The data hold around 100,000 clones, with 84% observed a single time.

The clonotype comes from a man aged 70-80 years with active or convalescent COVID-19. The specimen was peripheral blood. V and J are TRBV6-5 and TRBJ1-2, with no clear D. The DNA of the CDR3 is TGTGCCGGATCAGAATCAGGCAACTATGGCTACACCTTC. Protein: CAGSESGNYGYTF.